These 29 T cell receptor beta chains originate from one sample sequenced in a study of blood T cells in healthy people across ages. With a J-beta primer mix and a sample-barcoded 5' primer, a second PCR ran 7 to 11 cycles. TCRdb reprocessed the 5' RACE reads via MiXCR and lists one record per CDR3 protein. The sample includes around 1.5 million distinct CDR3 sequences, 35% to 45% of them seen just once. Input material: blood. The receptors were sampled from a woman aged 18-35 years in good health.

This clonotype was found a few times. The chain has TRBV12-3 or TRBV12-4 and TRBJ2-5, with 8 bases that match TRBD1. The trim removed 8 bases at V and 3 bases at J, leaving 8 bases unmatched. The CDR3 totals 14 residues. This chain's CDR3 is CASGKDRVEETQYF. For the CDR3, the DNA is TGTGCCAGCGGAAAGGACAGGGTCGAAGAGACCCAGTACTTC.

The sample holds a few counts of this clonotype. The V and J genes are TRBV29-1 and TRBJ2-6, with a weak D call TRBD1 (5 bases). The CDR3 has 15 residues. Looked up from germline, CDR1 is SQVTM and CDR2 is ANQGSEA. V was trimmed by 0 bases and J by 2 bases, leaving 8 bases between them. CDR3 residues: CSVEDPRAGANVLTF. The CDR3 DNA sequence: TGCAGCGTTGAAGATCCCAGGGCTGGGGCCAACGTCCTGACTTTC. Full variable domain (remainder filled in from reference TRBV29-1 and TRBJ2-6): SAVISQKPSRDICQRGTSLTIQCQVDSQVTMMFWYRQQPGQSLTLIATANQGSEATYESGFVIDKFPISRPNLTFSTLTVSNMSPEDSSIYLCSVEDPRAGANVLTFGAGSRLTVL.

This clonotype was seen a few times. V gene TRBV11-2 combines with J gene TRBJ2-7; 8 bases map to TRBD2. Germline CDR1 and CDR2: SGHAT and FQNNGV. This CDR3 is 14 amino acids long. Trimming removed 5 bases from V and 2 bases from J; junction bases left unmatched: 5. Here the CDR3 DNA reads TGTGCCAGCAGCCCGATTAGCGGGGCCTACGAGCAGTACTTC. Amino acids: CASSPISGAYEQYF.

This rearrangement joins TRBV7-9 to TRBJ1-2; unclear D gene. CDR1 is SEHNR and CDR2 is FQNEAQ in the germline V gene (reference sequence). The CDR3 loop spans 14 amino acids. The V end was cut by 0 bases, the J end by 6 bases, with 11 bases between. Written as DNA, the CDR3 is TGTGCCAGCAGCTTAGCGGCCACAAAAGATGGCTACACCTTC. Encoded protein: CASSLAATKDGYTF.

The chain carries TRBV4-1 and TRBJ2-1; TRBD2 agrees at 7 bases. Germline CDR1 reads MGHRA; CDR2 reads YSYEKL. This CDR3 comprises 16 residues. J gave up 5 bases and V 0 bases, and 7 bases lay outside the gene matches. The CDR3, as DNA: TGCGCCAGCAGCCAAGAGGGGAGGGGCCTAAACAATGAGCAGTTCTTC. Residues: CASSQEGRGLNNEQFF.

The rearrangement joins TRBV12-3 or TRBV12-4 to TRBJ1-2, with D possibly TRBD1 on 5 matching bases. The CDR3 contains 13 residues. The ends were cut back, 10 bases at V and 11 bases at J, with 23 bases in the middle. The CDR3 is CATRPGPLMGYTF. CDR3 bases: TGTGCCACCCGACCGGGACCCCTTATGGGGTACACCTTC.

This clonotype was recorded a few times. CDR3 bases: TGCGCCAGCAGCTTGAGGACTAGTAGTACCCACGAGCAGTACTTC. Translated: CASSLRTSSTHEQYF. The chain employs TRBV5-1 and TRBJ2-7; TRBD2 agrees at 7 bases. This CDR3 is built from 15 residues. Trimming cost V 1 base and J 5 bases; bases outside gene matches: 9. Germline V gene sequence: CDR1 SGHRS, CDR2 YFSETQ.

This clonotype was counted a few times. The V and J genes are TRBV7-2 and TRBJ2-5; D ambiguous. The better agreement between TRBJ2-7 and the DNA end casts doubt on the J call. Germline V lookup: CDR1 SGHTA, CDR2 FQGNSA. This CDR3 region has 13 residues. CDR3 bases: TGTGCCAGCAGCTTCGGAGTGGCCGGCGAGCAGTACTTC. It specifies CASSFGVAGEQYF.

The CDR3 loop reads CSVEAPAGGYNEQFF. CDR3 nucleotides: TGCAGCGTTGAAGCGCCGGCAGGGGGCTACAATGAGCAGTTCTTC. V gene TRBV29-1 combines with J gene TRBJ2-1, with 7 nucleotides matching TRBD1. This CDR3 spans 15 amino acids. CDR1 and CDR2 (germline): SQVTM, ANQGSEA. Trimming cost V 1 base and J 3 bases; bases outside gene matches: 6.

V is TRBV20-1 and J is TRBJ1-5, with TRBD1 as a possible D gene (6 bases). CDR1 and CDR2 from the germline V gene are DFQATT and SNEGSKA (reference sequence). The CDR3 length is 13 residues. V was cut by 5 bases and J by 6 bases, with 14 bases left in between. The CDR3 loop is CSALAGVFQPQHF. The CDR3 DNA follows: TGCAGTGCTCTTGCAGGGGTCTTTCAGCCCCAGCATTTT.

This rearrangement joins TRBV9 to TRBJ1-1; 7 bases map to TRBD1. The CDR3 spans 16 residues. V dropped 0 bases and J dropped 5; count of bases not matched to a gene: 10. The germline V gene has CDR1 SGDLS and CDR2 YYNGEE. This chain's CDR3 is CASSVEPGTVVTEAFF. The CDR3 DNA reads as TGTGCCAGCAGCGTAGAACCTGGGACAGTTGTTACTGAAGCTTTCTTT.

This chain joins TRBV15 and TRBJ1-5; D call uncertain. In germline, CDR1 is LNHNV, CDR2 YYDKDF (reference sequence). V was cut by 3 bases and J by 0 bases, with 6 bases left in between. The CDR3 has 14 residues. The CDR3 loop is CATSSQTSNQPQHF. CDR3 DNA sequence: TGTGCCACCAGCAGTCAGACTAGCAATCAGCCCCAGCATTTT.

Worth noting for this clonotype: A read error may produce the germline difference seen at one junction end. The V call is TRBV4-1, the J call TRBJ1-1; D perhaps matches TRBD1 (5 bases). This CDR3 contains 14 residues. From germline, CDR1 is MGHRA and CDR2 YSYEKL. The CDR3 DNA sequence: TGTGCCAGCAGTCCCCCAACAGGGAACACTGAAGCTTTCTTT. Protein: CASSPPTGNTEAFF.

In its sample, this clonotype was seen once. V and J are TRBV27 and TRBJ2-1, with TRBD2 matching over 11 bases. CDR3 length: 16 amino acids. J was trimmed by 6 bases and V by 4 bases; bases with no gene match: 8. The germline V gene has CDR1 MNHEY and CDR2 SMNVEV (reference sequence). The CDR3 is CASSSLAGGPSNEQFF. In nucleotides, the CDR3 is TGTGCCAGCAGTTCGCTAGCGGGGGGACCTTCCAATGAGCAGTTCTTC.

The CDR3 nucleotides read TGTGCCTGTTTAGGCCCAGAGGGAGTGCAGTACTTC. Translating it yields CACLGPEGVQYF. The chain uses TRBV30 and TRBJ2-7; perhaps TRBD2 as D (5 bases). V lost 6 bases to trimming and J lost 9 bases, with 18 bases between them. This CDR3 region has 12 residues. The germline gives CDR1 GTSNPN, CDR2 SVGIG (reference sequence).

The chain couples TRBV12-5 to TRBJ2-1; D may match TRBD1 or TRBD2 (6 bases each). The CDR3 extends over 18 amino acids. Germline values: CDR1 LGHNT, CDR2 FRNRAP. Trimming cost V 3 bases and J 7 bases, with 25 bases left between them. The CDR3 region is CASGLIVRGNRRGNEQFF. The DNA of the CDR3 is TGTGCTAGTGGTTTAATCGTTCGGGGGAACCGAAGGGGGAATGAGCAGTTCTTC.

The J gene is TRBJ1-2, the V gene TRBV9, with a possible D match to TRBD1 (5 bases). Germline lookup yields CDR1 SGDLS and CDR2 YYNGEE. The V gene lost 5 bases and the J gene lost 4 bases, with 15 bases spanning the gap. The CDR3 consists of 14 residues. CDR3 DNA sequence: TGTGCCAGCAGGTCCGTGGGGGGGTCCTATGGCTACACCTTC. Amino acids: CASRSVGGSYGYTF.

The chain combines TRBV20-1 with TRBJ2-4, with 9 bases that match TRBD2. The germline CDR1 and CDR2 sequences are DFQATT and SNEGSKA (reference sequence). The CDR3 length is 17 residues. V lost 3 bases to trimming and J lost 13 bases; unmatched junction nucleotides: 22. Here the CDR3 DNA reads TGCAGTGCTAGCATCCGCGTAGCGGGAGTCATATACAATGAGCAGTACTTC. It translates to CSASIRVAGVIYNEQYF.

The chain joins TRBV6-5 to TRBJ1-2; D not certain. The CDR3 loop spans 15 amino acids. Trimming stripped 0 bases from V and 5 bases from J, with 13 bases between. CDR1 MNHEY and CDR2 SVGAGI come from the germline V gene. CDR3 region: CASSYSAGMGYGYTF. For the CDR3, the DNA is TGTGCCAGCAGTTACTCGGCCGGCATGGGTTATGGCTACACCTTC.

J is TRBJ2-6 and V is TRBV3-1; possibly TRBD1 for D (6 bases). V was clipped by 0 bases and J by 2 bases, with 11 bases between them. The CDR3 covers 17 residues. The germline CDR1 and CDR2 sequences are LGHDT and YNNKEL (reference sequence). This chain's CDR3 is CASSQEGARAGANVLTF. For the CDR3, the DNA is TGTGCCAGCAGCCAAGAGGGGGCGAGGGCTGGGGCCAACGTCCTGACTTTC.

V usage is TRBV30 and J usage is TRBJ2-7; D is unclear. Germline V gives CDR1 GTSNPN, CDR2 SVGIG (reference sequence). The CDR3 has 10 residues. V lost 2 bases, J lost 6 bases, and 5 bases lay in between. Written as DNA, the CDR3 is TGTGCCTGGAGTACCGGCGAGCAGTACTTC. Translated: CAWSTGEQYF.

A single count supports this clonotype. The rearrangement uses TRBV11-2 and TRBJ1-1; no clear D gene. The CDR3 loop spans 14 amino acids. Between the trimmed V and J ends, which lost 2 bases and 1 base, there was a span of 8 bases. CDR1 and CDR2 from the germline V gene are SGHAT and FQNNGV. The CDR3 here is CASSLWSQNTEAFF. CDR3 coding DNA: TGTGCCAGCAGCTTATGGTCTCAGAACACTGAAGCTTTCTTT.

The CDR3 sequence: CASSLAGRPPKTQYF. The CDR3 DNA reads as TGTGCCAGCAGCTTAGCGGGCAGGCCGCCCAAGACCCAGTACTTC. The chain links TRBV7-2 to TRBJ2-5; D ambiguous. Trimming took 0 bases from V and 6 from J, leaving 14 bases between them. CDR1 and CDR2 from the germline V gene are SGHTA and FQGNSA. The CDR3 has 15 residues.

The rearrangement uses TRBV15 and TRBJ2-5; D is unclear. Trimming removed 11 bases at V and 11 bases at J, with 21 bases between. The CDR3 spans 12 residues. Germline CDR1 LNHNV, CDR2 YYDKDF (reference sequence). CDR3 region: CARSLLPMGQYF. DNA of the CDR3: TGTGCCCGATCCTTACTCCCTATGGGGCAGTACTTC.

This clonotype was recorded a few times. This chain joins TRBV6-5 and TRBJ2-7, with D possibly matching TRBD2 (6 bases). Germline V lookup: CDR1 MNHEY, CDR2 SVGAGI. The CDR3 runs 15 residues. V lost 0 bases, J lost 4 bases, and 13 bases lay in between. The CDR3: CASSYSPAGSYEQYF. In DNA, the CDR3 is TGTGCCAGCAGTTACTCGCCTGCCGGGAGTTACGAGCAGTACTTC.

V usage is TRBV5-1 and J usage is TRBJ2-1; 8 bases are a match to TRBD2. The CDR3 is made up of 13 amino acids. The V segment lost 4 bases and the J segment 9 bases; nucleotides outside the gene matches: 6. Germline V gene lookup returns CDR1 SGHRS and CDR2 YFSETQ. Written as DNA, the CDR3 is TGCGCCAGCAGCCAGCGGGAGAGGAGTGAGCAGTTCTTC. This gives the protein CASSQRERSEQFF.

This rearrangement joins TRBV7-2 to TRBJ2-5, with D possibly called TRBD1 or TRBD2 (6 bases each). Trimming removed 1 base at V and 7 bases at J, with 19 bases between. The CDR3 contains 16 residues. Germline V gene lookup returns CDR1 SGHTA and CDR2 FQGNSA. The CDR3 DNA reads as TGTGCCAGCAGCTTAGACGGACTCGTGTCGGGGGCGACCCAGTACTTC. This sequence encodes CASSLDGLVSGATQYF.

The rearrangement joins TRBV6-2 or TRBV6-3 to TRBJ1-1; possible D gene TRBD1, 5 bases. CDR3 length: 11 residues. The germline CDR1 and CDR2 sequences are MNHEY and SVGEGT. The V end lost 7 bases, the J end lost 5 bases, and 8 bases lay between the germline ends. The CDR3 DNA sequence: TGTGCCAGCATGGCAGGGACTGAAGCTTTCTTT. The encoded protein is CASMAGTEAFF.

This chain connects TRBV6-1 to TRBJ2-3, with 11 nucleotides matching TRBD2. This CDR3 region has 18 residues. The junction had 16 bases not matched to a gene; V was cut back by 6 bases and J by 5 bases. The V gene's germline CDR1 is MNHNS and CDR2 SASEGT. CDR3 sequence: CASSVGTSGSGVGDTQYF. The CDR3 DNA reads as TGTGCCAGCAGCGTTGGTACTAGCGGGAGCGGGGTGGGAGATACGCAGTATTTT.